Below are 18 T cell receptor beta chains sequenced from a single sample in a study of cytomegalovirus exposure and HLA in healthy donors. Libraries were prepared by immunoSEQ multiplex PCR; TCRdb keeps only in-frame clonotypes and omits some of them. Of around 240,000 clones in the sample, around 90% were seen once. Sequencing used PBMCs. The receptors were gathered from a woman aged 18-29 years in good health and CMV-seronegative.

Here the CDR3 reads CASSGTGVFEQYF. The CDR3 DNA reads TGTGCCAGCAGCGGGACAGGGGTATTCGAGCAGTACTTC. The chain carries TRBV7-9 and TRBJ2-7; 10 nucleotides agree with TRBD1. This CDR3 region has 13 residues. The V gene end was trimmed by 5 bases and the J gene end by 6 bases; junction bases not matched to a gene: 4. Germline CDR1 SEHNR, CDR2 FQNEAQ (reference sequence).

The chain is built from TRBV9 and TRBJ2-5; 12 bases agree with TRBD2. CDR3 length equals 15 residues. The germline V gene has CDR1 SGDLS and CDR2 YYNGEE. The junction had 9 bases not matched to a gene; V was cut back by 7 bases and J by 5 bases. In DNA form, the CDR3 reads TGTGCCAGCCAGAGGACTAGCGGGGAAGGGGAGACCCAGTACTTC. Encoded protein: CASQRTSGEGETQYF.

This chain uses TRBV10-1 with TRBJ2-2; D unresolved. Trimming removed 9 bases at V and 4 bases at J, with 12 bases between. The CDR3 runs to 13 residues. Germline V gene data show CDR1 as WNHNN and CDR2 as SYGVQD (reference sequence). Written as DNA, the CDR3 is TGCGCCAGTTCACTTCGCGCCACCGGGGAGCTGTTTTTT. Translating gives CASSLRATGELFF.

V gene TRBV6-6 combines with J gene TRBJ2-5, with unresolved D. CDR3 length: 15 residues. Germline CDR1 and CDR2: MNHNY and SVGAGI (reference sequence). The V end lost 6 bases, the J end lost 2 bases, and 16 bases lay between the germline ends. The CDR3 reads CASSLNSLPQETQYF. The CDR3 DNA sequence: TGTGCCAGCAGCCTTAACTCGCTGCCACAAGAGACCCAGTACTTC.

V usage is TRBV9 and J usage is TRBJ1-2; D uncertain. This CDR3 is 13 amino acids long. The germline V and J ends were trimmed by 3 bases and 4 bases, with 10 bases remaining between them. CDR1 SGDLS and CDR2 YYNGEE come from the germline V gene. The CDR3 reads CASSGGGSYGYTF. As DNA, the CDR3 is TGTGCCAGCAGCGGGGGAGGCTCCTATGGCTACACCTTC. Complete variable domain (other parts from reference TRBV9 and TRBJ1-2): DSGVTQTPKHLITATGQRVTLRCSPRSGDLSVYWYQQSLDQGLQFLIQYYNGEERAKGNILERFSAQQFPDLHSELNLSSLELGDSALYFCASSGGGSYGYTFGSGTRLTVV.

The chain uses TRBV6-4 and TRBJ1-5; D is uncertain. Trimming shortened V by 3 bases and J by 9 bases, and 18 bases separated the two germline ends. Germline lookup yields CDR1 MRHNA and CDR2 SNTAGT. The CDR3 loop spans 15 amino acids. CDR3 nucleotide sequence: TGTGCCAGCAGTGAAACCCACCCCGCCGAGGGGCCCCAGCATTTT. This sequence encodes CASSETHPAEGPQHF.

This chain joins TRBV7-9 and TRBJ2-1; the match to TRBD2 covers 11 bases. Germline V gene sequence: CDR1 SEHNR, CDR2 FQNEAQ (reference sequence). The V and J ends lost 3 bases and 6 bases, in that order; junction bases with no gene match: 7. The CDR3 covers 16 residues. The CDR3, as DNA: TGTGCCAGCAGCTTCCAACTAGCGGGGGCCCTCAATGAGCAGTTCTTC. This codes for CASSFQLAGALNEQFF. Looking up the rest from reference TRBV7-9 and TRBJ2-1 gives the full variable domain: DTGVSQNPRHKITKRGQNVTFRCDPISEHNRLYWYRQTLGQGPEFLTYFQNEAQLEKSRLLSDRFSAERPKGSFSTLEIQRTEQGDSAMYLCASSFQLAGALNEQFFGPGTRLTVL.

The rearrangement links TRBV28 to TRBJ2-7, with TRBD1 matching over 7 bases. Germline CDR1 MDHEN, CDR2 SYDVKM. The V and J ends lost 5 bases and 2 bases, in that order; junction bases with no gene match: 12. The CDR3 is made up of 16 amino acids. This chain's CDR3 is CASSPDRALLTYEQYF. CDR3 coding DNA: TGTGCCAGCAGTCCCGACAGGGCCCTTCTTACCTACGAGCAGTACTTC.

This chain connects TRBV4-2 to TRBJ1-1; perhaps TRBD1 as D (5 bases). This CDR3 region has 15 residues. CDR1 is LGHNA, CDR2 YNFKEQ, per germline. Trimming took off 2 bases at V and 1 base at J, with 11 bases between the two ends. The DNA of the CDR3 is TGTGCCAGCAGCCAACCAGGGACTTCGAACACTGAAGCTTTCTTT. Residues: CASSQPGTSNTEAFF.

V is TRBV28 and J is TRBJ1-2, with 8 nucleotides matching TRBD1. Looked up from germline, CDR1 is MDHEN and CDR2 is SYDVKM. This CDR3 contains 14 residues. V shed 6 bases and J 4 bases; nucleotides not matched to a gene: 7. CDR3 nucleotide sequence: TGTGCCAGCAGGAGGACAGGGCCAGTCTATGGCTACACCTTC. Residues: CASRRTGPVYGYTF.

The chain links TRBV7-9 to TRBJ2-7, with TRBD1 matching 7 bases. Trimming took 6 bases from V and 7 from J; bases not matched to a gene: 6. The CDR3 spans 12 residues. In germline, CDR1 is SEHNR, CDR2 FQNEAQ (reference sequence). The CDR3 region has the DNA TGTGCCAGCAGTCCTACAGGGGTAGAGCAGTACTTC. Translated, it gives CASSPTGVEQYF.

This chain links TRBV5-6 with TRBJ2-4; D not certain. The CDR3 runs to 14 residues. CDR1 and CDR2 from the germline V gene are SGHDT and YYEEEE. Between the trimmed V and J ends, which lost 1 base and 1 base, there was a span of 6 bases. CDR3 loop: CASSLYLAKNIQYF. The CDR3 nucleotides are TGTGCCAGCAGCTTGTACTTGGCCAAAAACATTCAGTACTTC.

V usage is TRBV4-1 and J usage is TRBJ1-1; 9 bases line up with TRBD1. The ends lost 0 bases at V and 4 bases at J; junction bases unmatched: 12. CDR3 length equals 18 residues. Germline V gene sequence: CDR1 MGHRA, CDR2 YSYEKL. CDR3 coding DNA: TGCGCCAGCAGCCAAGATGTTGGACAGGGGACAGTGGGCACTGAAGCTTTCTTT. It translates to CASSQDVGQGTVGTEAFF.

The J gene is TRBJ1-2, the V gene TRBV7-2; 8 bases line up with TRBD1. Unmatched junction bases numbered 6, after V lost 5 bases and J lost 7 bases. The CDR3 extends over 13 amino acids. The V gene's germline CDR1 is SGHTA and CDR2 FQGNSA. The CDR3 DNA is TGTGCCAGCAGCCCCAGGACAGGGTCTGGCTACACCTTC. Its translation: CASSPRTGSGYTF. Drawing the rest from reference TRBV7-2 and TRBJ1-2, the complete variable domain is GAGVSQSPSNKVTEKGKDVELRCDPISGHTALYWYRQSLGQGLEFLIYFQGNSAPDKSGLPSDRFSAERTGGSVSTLTIQRTQQEDSAVYLCASSPRTGSGYTFGSGTRLTVV.

The chain employs TRBV28 and TRBJ1-1, with D tentatively TRBD1 (5 bases). This CDR3 has 15 amino acids. Germline values: CDR1 MDHEN, CDR2 SYDVKM. Trimming cost V 3 bases and J 3 bases, with 14 bases left between them. The CDR3 protein is CASSLTAPTDTEAFF. In DNA, the CDR3 is TGTGCCAGCAGTTTGACAGCTCCCACGGACACTGAAGCTTTCTTT.

The chain links TRBV18 to TRBJ1-1, with 7 positions matching TRBD1. CDR1 and CDR2 (germline): KGHSH, LQKENI. The CDR3 is made up of 16 amino acids. Trimming took 3 bases from V and 1 from J; bases not matched to a gene: 8. CDR3 protein: CASSPPTGYGNTEAFF. CDR3 DNA: TGTGCCAGCTCACCGCCGACAGGGTATGGGAACACTGAAGCTTTCTTT.

The chain employs TRBV5-6 and TRBJ2-5; 8 bases are a match to TRBD1. J was trimmed by 5 bases and V by 0 bases; bases with no gene match: 6. CDR3 size: 15 residues. Germline CDR1 is SGHDT and CDR2 is YYEEEE. The DNA of the CDR3 is TGTGCCAGCAGCTTGGTCACAGGGGGTCGGGAGACCCAGTACTTC. It codes for CASSLVTGGRETQYF. Based on the CDR3 plus reference TRBV5-6 and TRBJ2-5, the full variable domain is DAGVTQSPTHLIKTRGQQVTLRCSPKSGHDTVSWYQQALGQGPQFIFQYYEEEERQRGNFPDRFSGHQFPNYSSELNVNALLLGDSALYLCASSLVTGGRETQYFGPGTRLLVL.

This clone was detected only once. The rearrangement links TRBV4-3 to TRBJ1-4; TRBD1 agrees at 10 bases. Trimming removed 4 bases from V and 6 bases from J; junction bases left unmatched: 2. Germline V gene lookup returns CDR1 LGHNA and CDR2 YSLEER. This CDR3 spans 14 amino acids. The CDR3 region is CASSPGQGDEKLFF. DNA for the CDR3: TGCGCCAGCAGCCCCGGACAGGGGGATGAAAAACTGTTTTTT.